This paragraph reports one T cell receptor (beta chain). This record comes from a study of blood T cell repertoires in COVID-19. Study details: In each case, the material was cDNA or gDNA derived from T cells, B-cell-depleted T cells, or PBMCs.

Data came from immunoSEQ multiplex PCR; TCRdb stores just in-frame clones and leaves some out. The sample contains roughly 230,000 clones, 80% to 85% of which appear only once. Clinical histories supplied by participants themselves formed the basis of cohort assignment. The source material was PBMCs or T cells enriched from blood (not recorded which). This sequence originates from a man in his fifties or sixties who had recovered from COVID-19.

This CDR3 is CAFRGEEEAFF. The CDR3 bases are TGTGCCTTCCGTGGGGAGGAGGAAGCTTTCTTT. The chain carries TRBV2 and TRBJ1-1; D call uncertain. Germline CDR1 SNHLY, CDR2 FYNNEI. The CDR3 is 11 amino acids. The germline V and J ends were trimmed by 11 bases and 8 bases, with 15 bases remaining between them.